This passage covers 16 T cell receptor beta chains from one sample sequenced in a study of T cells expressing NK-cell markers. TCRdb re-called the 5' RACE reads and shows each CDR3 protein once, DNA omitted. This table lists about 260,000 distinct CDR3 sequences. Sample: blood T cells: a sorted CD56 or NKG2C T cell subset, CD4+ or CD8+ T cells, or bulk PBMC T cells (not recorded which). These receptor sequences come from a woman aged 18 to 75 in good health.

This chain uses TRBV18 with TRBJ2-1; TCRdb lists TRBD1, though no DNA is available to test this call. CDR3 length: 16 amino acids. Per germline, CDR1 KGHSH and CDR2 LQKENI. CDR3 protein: CASSPSRTGAIDEQFF. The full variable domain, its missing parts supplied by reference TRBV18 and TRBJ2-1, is NAGVMQNPRHLVRRRGQEARLRCSPMKGHSHVYWYRQLPEEGLKFMVYLQKENIIDESGMPKERFSAEFPKEGPSILRIQQVVRGDSAAYFCASSPSRTGAIDEQFFGPGTRLTVL.

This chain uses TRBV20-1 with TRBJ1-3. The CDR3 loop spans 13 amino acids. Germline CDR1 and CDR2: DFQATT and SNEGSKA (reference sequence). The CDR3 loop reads CSAKHPTGNTIYF.

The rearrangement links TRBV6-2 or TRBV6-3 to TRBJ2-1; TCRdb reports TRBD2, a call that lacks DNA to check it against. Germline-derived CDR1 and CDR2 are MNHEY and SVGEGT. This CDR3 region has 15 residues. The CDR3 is CASSYPGTRYNEQFF.

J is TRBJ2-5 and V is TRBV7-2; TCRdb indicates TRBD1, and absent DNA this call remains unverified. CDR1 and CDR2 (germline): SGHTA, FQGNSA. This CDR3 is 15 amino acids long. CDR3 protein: CASSSRQGRGETQYF.

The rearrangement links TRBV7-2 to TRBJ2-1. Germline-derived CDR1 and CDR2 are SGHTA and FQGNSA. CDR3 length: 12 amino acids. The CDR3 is CASSSGFNEQFF. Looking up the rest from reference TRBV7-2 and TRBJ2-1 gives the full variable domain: GAGVSQSPSNKVTEKGKDVELRCDPISGHTALYWYRQSLGQGLEFLIYFQGNSAPDKSGLPSDRFSAERTGGSVSTLTIQRTQQEDSAVYLCASSSGFNEQFFGPGTRLTVL.

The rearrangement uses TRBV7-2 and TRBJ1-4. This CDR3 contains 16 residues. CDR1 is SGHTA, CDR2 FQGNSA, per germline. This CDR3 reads CASSTQGPTRNEKLFF.

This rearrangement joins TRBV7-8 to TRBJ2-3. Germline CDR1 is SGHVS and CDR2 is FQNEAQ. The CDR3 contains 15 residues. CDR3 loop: CASSLGGFRPDTQYF.

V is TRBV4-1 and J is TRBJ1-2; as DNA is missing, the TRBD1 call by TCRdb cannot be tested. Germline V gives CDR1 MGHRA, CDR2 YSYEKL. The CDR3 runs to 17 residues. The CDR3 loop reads CASSQAGEKGMVYGYTF.

The CDR3 region is CASSHRQGEGSNTGELFF. The rearrangement joins TRBV6-1 to TRBJ2-2; TCRdb's D gene call, TRBD1, goes unchecked for lack of DNA. The V gene's germline CDR1 is MNHNS and CDR2 SASEGT. This CDR3 has 18 residues.

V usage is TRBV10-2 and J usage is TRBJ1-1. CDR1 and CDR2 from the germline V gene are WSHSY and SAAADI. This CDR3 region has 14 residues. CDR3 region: CASSDPVGWGKAFF.

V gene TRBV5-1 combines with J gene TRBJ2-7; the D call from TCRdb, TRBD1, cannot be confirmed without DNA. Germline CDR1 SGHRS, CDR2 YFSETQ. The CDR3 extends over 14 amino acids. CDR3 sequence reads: CASSLSAGAYEQYF.

The CDR3: CASSQRTLPGETQYF. The V and J genes are TRBV4-3 and TRBJ2-5; TCRdb picks TRBD2, but there is no DNA to check that call. The CDR3 sequence is 15 residues long. From germline, CDR1 is LGHNA and CDR2 YSLEER.

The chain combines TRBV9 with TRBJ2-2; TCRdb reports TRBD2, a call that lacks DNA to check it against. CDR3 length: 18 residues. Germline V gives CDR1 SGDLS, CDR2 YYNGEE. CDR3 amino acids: CASSAGLAGGPDTGELFF.

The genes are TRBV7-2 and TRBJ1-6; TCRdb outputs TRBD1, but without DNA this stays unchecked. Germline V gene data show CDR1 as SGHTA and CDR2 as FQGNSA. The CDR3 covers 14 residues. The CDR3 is CASSPGISNSPLHF.

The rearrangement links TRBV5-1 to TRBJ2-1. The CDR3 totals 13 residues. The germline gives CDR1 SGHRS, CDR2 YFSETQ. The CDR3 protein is CASSISVYNEQFF.

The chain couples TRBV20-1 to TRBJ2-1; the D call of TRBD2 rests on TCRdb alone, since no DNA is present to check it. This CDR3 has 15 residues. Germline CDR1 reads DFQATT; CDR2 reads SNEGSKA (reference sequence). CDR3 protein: CSPTLGSGAYNEQFF.